These 16 T cell receptor beta chains were all obtained from the same sample, sequenced in a study of T-cell memory formation after mild COVID-19. MiXCR, run by TCRdb on the 5' RACE reads, gives a single entry per CDR3 protein. This sample yields 75,000 to 95,000 distinct CDR3 sequences, of which about 15% are seen a single time; roughly two fifths belongs to the top ten. Material: PBMCs or a T cell subset sorted from them (not recorded which). These TCRs come from a young man who had mild COVID-19 (a few samples of this study predate the infection). Cell type and time point are not known.

This clonotype was found a few times. The chain combines TRBV10-1 with TRBJ1-1; D is ambiguous. The V end was cut by 6 bases, the J end by 0 bases, with 8 bases between. The CDR3 spans 13 residues. Looked up from germline, CDR1 is WNHNN and CDR2 is SYGVQD (reference sequence). CDR3 protein: CASSASMNTEAFF. CDR3 nucleotide sequence: TGCGCCAGCAGCGCGAGTATGAACACTGAAGCTTTCTTT.

This clonotype was detected a few times. This chain connects TRBV20-1 to TRBJ1-5; D unclear. Germline V gives CDR1 DFQATT, CDR2 SNEGSKA (reference sequence). CDR3 length: 13 residues. Trimming removed 3 bases from V and 5 bases from J, with 11 bases in between. The CDR3 DNA sequence: TGCAGTGCTAGGCACGACCTCCATCAGCCCCAGCATTTT. It yields the protein CSARHDLHQPQHF.

The chain carries TRBV7-8 and TRBJ1-2; D is uncertain. The V end lost 0 bases, the J end lost 5 bases, and 16 bases lay between the germline ends. This CDR3 has 16 residues. The V gene's germline CDR1 is SGHVS and CDR2 FQNEAQ. CDR3 sequence reads: CASSLAQGGLGYGYTF. The CDR3 nucleotides read TGTGCCAGCAGCTTAGCGCAAGGAGGGTTGGGGTATGGCTACACCTTC.

V and J are TRBV29-1 and TRBJ2-2, with D perhaps TRBD1 (6 bases). V lost 5 bases to trimming and J lost 6 bases, with 13 bases between them. This CDR3 spans 13 amino acids. The germline CDR1 and CDR2 sequences are SQVTM and ANQGSEA. DNA of the CDR3: TGCAGCGTTCGGACAGCCTCGGCCGGGGAGCTGTTTTTT. Protein sequence: CSVRTASAGELFF.

This clonotype showed up just a few times. The chain uses TRBV5-1 and TRBJ2-1; the D call may be TRBD1 or TRBD2 (5 bases each). Germline assignment: CDR1 SGHRS and CDR2 YFSETQ. V shed 4 bases and J shed 10 bases, with 12 bases lying between them. The length of the CDR3 is 12 residues. The CDR3 reads CASSARGDEQFF. The CDR3 DNA reads as TGCGCCAGCAGCGCAAGGGGAGACGAGCAGTTCTTC. The full variable domain, its missing parts supplied by reference TRBV5-1 and TRBJ2-1, is KAGVTQTPRYLIKTRGQQVTLSCSPISGHRSVSWYQQTPGQGLQFLFEYFSETQRNKGNFPGRFSGRQFSNSRSEMNVSTLELGDSALYLCASSARGDEQFFGPGTRLTVL.

About this clonotype itself: The junction and the germline gene differ at one end; a read error may be behind it. V usage is TRBV5-1 and J usage is TRBJ1-1; D is unclear. Germline loops: CDR1 SGHRS, CDR2 YFSETQ. The CDR3 loop spans 16 amino acids. The CDR3 nucleotides read TGCGCCAGCACCTTGGTTGCCGAAACCCGGAACACTGAAGCTTTCTTT. Translated, it gives CASTLVAETRNTEAFF. Variable domain in full (rest from reference TRBV5-1 and TRBJ1-1): KAGVTQTPRYLIKTRGQQVTLSCSPISGHRSVSWYQQTPGQGLQFLFEYFSETQRNKGNFPGRFSGRQFSNSRSEMNVSTLELGDSALYLCASTLVAETRNTEAFFGQGTRLTVV.

The sample holds a few counts of this clonotype. The rearrangement links TRBV6-2 or TRBV6-3 to TRBJ1-5; weak D call: TRBD1 (5 bases). The V and J ends lost 3 bases and 2 bases respectively, with 11 bases between them. The germline gives CDR1 MNHEY, CDR2 SVGEGT. The CDR3 contains 15 residues. The CDR3 protein is CASSYSGGRNQPQHF. The CDR3 DNA reads as TGTGCCAGCAGTTATTCCGGGGGTCGCAATCAGCCCCAGCATTTT.

The rearrangement uses TRBV7-9 and TRBJ1-1, with D possibly being TRBD1 (5 bases). V shed 6 bases and J shed 5 bases, with 13 bases lying between them. Germline CDR1 and CDR2: SEHNR and FQNEAQ (reference sequence). The length of the CDR3 is 13 residues. CDR3 sequence (DNA): TGTGCCAGCAGAGAGGGGATTGTGACTGAAGCTTTCTTT. Residues: CASREGIVTEAFF.

The V gene is TRBV27, the J gene TRBJ2-3; TRBD2 is a possible D gene (6 bases). Germline CDR1 is MNHEY and CDR2 is SMNVEV (reference sequence). V dropped 5 bases and J dropped 2 bases, with 11 bases sitting between them. This CDR3 is built from 14 residues. CDR3 region: CASSTPSATDTQYF. CDR3 bases: TGTGCCAGCAGTACCCCTAGCGCCACAGATACGCAGTATTTT.

Here the CDR3 reads CASSPLGTSGVNTGELFF. DNA of the CDR3: TGCGCCAGCAGCCCCCTGGGGACTAGCGGGGTTAACACCGGGGAGCTGTTTTTT. The V and J genes are TRBV5-1 and TRBJ2-2, with 13 nucleotides matching TRBD2. The CDR3 loop spans 18 amino acids. V lost 4 bases to trimming and J lost 2 bases; unmatched junction nucleotides: 8. Per the germline V gene, CDR1 is SGHRS and CDR2 is YFSETQ.

This clonotype was observed a handful of times. The chain is built from TRBV6-5 and TRBJ1-2; D is unresolved. Germline CDR1 MNHEY, CDR2 SVGAGI. Trimming took 2 bases from V and 4 from J, leaving 8 bases between them. This CDR3 is 13 amino acids long. The CDR3 loop is CASSYSVVYGYTF. CDR3 DNA: TGTGCCAGCAGTTACAGTGTAGTCTATGGCTACACCTTC.

The chain has TRBV5-1 and TRBJ2-5; D ambiguous. The CDR3 totals 14 residues. Germline loops: CDR1 SGHRS, CDR2 YFSETQ. Trimming pared 0 bases from V and 5 bases from J, leaving 11 bases between. The CDR3, as DNA: TGCGCCAGCAGCTTGGACCAACTCTGGGAGACCCAGTACTTC. This encodes CASSLDQLWETQYF. Complete variable domain (other parts from reference TRBV5-1 and TRBJ2-5): KAGVTQTPRYLIKTRGQQVTLSCSPISGHRSVSWYQQTPGQGLQFLFEYFSETQRNKGNFPGRFSGRQFSNSRSEMNVSTLELGDSALYLCASSLDQLWETQYFGPGTRLLVL.

This clonotype turned up a few times. V and J are TRBV7-9 and TRBJ2-7; D not certain. Deletions cut 1 base from V and 13 bases from J, with 14 bases between. Germline lookup yields CDR1 SEHNR and CDR2 FQNEAQ (reference sequence). The CDR3 has 12 residues. CDR3 sequence (DNA): TGTGCCAGCAGCTTAGGCACCGACTCTATATACGTC. Translation gives CASSLGTDSIYV.

V usage is TRBV29-1 and J usage is TRBJ2-2; 7 bases agree with TRBD1. The CDR3 covers 12 residues. CDR1 and CDR2 from the germline V gene are SQVTM and ANQGSEA. CDR3 in amino acids: CTARGPTGELFF. The CDR3 coding sequence is TGCACCGCGAGGGGGCCCACCGGGGAGCTGTTTTTT.

This clonotype appeared a few times. The chain recombines TRBV5-5 with TRBJ2-1; 8 bases line up with TRBD2. CDR1 and CDR2 from the germline V gene are SGHKS and YYEKEE (reference sequence). Germline trimming cut 0 bases from V and 8 bases from J; bases unmatched to any gene: 4. This CDR3 has 14 residues. CDR3 loop: CASSLGGGLDEQFF. The CDR3 nucleotides read TGTGCCAGCAGCTTGGGCGGGGGGCTGGATGAGCAGTTCTTC.

The V and J genes are TRBV12-3 or TRBV12-4 and TRBJ2-1; possibly TRBD1 or TRBD2 for D (5 bases each). The CDR3 is 15 amino acids. Between the trimmed V and J ends, which lost 5 bases and 2 bases, there was a span of 13 bases. The CDR3 DNA reads as TGTGCCAGCAGTAGCCGGGACCCCGCCTACAATGAGCAGTTCTTC. This encodes CASSSRDPAYNEQFF.